The entry below gives a single TCR beta chain sequence along with its context. Its recognized antigen is unknown. Per-base quality was not reported, and no clone a single base away is much larger than it. What the time point label conveys for this sample: baseline before first vaccination. Vaccinee samples were obtained from the UK trials COV001 and COV002, which included a single-blind randomized controlled phase 2/3 trial of AZD1222 (ChAdOx1 nCoV-19) in healthy adults. For TCRbeta chain sequencing, PBMC samples from trial participants were taken at day 0 and at day 28 after the second dose. V loses 6 bases at its end and J loses 3 bases; junction bases beyond the gene matches: 10. CDR1 and CDR2 were assigned from the germline V gene as MDHEN and SYDVKM. Including the terminal cysteine and phenylalanine, the CDR3 comprises 15 residues. Of all the DNA, just the CDR3 is kept, 45 bases in frame from base 1.

The data stem from a study of T cell responses to AZD1222 COVID-19 vaccine (dated by TCRdb to the early 2020s). With regard to the full study: AZD1222 recipients whose second dose came at about 4 weeks and those whose second dose came at about 12 weeks were combined into one group, since spike-specific TCR depth and breadth did not differ between the two schedules. TCR sequencing was performed for 230 to 250 trial participants, of whom 200 to 210 were given two doses of AZD1222 and around 25 were given two doses of MenACWY control vaccine. Trial participants were enrolled by age into subgroups of 18-55, 56-69 and 70-plus years, and roughly 160, 29 and 62 TCR-sequenced participants, respectively, were included in these subgroups.

Beyond this particular receptor, the publication reports: Conclusions about previously exposed vaccinees are limited, since just six AZD1222 recipients were seropositive for SARS-CoV-2 at baseline. After two AZD1222 doses, both the breadth and the depth of spike-specific TCRs were significantly higher than at day 0 and than in MenACWY recipients. Reportedly, close to half of the unique spike-specific TCRs recognized epitopes lying outside the regions that are mutated in the B.1.351 and B.1.1.7 variants. The 56-69-year group was small, and its depth increase did not reach significance, likely because of low power. Participants were mostly white British, with more females than males. The authors suggested clonal diversity may have been underestimated. No day 14 peak-response samples were available, so repertoires were characterized only after the peak T cell response. CD4 TCRs associated with the vaccine covered the entire spike protein, and the dominant responses were in regions 160-218 and 743-854.

The CDR3 regions of human TCRbeta chains were analyzed by immunosequencing. The original methods were these. Repertoire TCRs were matched against a reference library of SARS-CoV-2-specific TCRs generated with the MIRA antigen-specificity platform. Breadth was defined as the fraction of unique TCRs that were SARS-CoV-2-associated. Depth was defined as the fraction of total T cells that were SARS-CoV-2-associated. Using the MIRA data, every spike-specific TCR was mapped to the spike region that the TCR reacted to and assigned to either a CD4 or a CD8 class. Log10-transformed breadth and depth values were compared by one-way ANOVA with Sidak's multiple comparisons tests. TCRdb mirrors the immuneACCESS table, restricted to in-frame sequences. Some clones are absent from its copies; in checked studies, under half trace to an unresolved V gene, and the reason for the others is unknown. D and trimming were read from the DNA, whereas the V and J calls and clone size are those reported in that table. This sample lists 100,000 to 150,000 clones; 80% to 90% were detected once. Together, the top ten hold around 6.1% of the sample.

The input for sequencing was peripheral blood, taken on day 0 of AZD1222 vaccination. Recombination connected TRBV28 to TRBJ1-2; TRBD1 matches 7 bases in the middle. This clonotype was sampled from an adult in good health. The CDR3 here reads CASSPLTGADYGYTF. The nucleotide sequence is TGTGCCAGCAGCCCATTAACAGGGGCGGACTATGGCTACACCTTC.